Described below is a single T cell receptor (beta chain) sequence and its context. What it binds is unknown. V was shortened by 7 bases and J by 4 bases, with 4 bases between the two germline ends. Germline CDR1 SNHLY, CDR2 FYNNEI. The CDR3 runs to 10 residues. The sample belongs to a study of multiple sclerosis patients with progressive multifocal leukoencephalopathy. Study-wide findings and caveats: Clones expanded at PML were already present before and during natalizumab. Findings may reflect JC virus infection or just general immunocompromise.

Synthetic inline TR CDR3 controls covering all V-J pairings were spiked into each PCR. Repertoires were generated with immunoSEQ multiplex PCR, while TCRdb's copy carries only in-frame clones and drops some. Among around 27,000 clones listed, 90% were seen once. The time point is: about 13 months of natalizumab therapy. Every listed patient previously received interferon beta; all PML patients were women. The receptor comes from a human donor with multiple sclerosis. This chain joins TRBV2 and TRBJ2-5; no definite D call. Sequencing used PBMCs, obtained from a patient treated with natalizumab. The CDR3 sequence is CASIIETQYF. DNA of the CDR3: TGTGCCAGCATAATAGAGACCCAGTACTTC.